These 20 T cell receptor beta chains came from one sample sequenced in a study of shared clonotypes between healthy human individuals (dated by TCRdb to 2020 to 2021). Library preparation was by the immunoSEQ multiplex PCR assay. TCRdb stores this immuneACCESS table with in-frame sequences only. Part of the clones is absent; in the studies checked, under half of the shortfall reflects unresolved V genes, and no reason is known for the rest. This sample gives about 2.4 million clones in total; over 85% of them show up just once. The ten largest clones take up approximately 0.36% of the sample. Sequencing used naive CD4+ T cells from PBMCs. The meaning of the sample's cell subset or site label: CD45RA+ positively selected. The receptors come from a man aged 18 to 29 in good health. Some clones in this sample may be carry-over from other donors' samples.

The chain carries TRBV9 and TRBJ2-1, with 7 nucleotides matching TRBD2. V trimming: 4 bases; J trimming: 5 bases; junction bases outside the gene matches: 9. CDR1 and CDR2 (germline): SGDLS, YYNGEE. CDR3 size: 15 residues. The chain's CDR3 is CASSPPTGGHNEQFF. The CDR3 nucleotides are TGTGCCAGCAGCCCGCCAACGGGAGGTCACAATGAGCAGTTCTTC.

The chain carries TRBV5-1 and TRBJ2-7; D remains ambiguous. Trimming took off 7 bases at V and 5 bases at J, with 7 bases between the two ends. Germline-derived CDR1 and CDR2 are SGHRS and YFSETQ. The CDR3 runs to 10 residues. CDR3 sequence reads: CASSRHEQYF. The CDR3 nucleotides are TGCGCCAGCTCCCGCCACGAGCAGTACTTC.

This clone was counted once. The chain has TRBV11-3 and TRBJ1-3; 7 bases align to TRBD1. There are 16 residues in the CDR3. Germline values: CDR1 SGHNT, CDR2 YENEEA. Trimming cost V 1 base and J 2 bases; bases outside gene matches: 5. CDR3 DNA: TGTGCCAGCAGCTTAGGAGGGACAGCAACTGGAAACACCATATATTTT. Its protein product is CASSLGGTATGNTIYF.

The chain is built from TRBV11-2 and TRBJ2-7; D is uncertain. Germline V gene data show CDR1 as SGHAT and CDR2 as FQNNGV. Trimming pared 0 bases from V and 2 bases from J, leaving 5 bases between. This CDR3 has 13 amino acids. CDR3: CASSLEAPYEQYF. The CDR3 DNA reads TGTGCCAGCAGCTTAGAAGCCCCCTACGAGCAGTACTTC.

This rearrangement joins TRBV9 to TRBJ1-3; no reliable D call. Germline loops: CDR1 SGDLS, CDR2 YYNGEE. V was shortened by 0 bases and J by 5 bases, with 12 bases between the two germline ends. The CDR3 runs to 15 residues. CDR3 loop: CASSVESTARNTIYF. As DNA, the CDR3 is TGTGCCAGCAGCGTAGAAAGTACAGCGAGAAACACCATATATTTT.

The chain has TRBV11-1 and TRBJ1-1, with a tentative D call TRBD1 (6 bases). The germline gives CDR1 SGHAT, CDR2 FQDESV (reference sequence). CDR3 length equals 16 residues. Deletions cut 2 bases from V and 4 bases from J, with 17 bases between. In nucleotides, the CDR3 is TGTGCCAGCAGCTTAAGGGGGTTCAGACCGGGCACTGAAGCTTTCTTT. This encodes CASSLRGFRPGTEAFF.

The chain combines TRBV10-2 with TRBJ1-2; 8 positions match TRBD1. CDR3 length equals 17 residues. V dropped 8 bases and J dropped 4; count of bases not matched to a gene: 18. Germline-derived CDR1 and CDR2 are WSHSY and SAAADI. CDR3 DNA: TGCGCCAGCGGGGACCAGGGGGCGAGGGGACTGGGCTATGGCTACACCTTC. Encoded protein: CASGDQGARGLGYGYTF.

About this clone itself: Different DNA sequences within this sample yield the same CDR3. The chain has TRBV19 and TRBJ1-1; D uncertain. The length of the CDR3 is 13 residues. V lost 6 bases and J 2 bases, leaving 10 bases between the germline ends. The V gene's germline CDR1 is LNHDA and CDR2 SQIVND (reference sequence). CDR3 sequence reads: CASSPRVNTEAFF. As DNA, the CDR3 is TGTGCCAGTAGCCCCCGGGTTAACACTGAAGCTTTCTTT.

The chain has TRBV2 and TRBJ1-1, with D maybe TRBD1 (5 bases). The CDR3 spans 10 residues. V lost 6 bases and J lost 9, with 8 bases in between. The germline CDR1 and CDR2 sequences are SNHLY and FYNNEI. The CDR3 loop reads CASSGAQAFF. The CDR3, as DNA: TGTGCCAGCAGCGGGGCCCAAGCTTTCTTT. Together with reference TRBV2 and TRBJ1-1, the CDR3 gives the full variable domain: EPEVTQTPSHQVTQMGQEVILRCVPISNHLYFYWYRQILGQKVEFLVSFYNNEISEKSEIFDDQFSVERPDGSNFTLKIRSTKLEDSAMYFCASSGAQAFFGQGTRLTVV.

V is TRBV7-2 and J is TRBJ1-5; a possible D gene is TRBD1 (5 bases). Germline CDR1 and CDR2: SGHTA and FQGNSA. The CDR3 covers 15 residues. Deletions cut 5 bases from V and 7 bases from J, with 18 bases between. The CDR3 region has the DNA TGTGCCAGCAGCGGGCAGGGCGGGGTGGCGCAGCCCCAGCATTTT. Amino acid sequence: CASSGQGGVAQPQHF.

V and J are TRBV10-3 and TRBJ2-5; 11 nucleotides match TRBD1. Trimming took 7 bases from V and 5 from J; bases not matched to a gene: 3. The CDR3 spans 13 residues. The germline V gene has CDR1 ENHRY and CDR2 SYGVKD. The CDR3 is CAITRDRGETQYF. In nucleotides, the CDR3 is TGTGCCATCACTAGGGACAGGGGGGAGACCCAGTACTTC.

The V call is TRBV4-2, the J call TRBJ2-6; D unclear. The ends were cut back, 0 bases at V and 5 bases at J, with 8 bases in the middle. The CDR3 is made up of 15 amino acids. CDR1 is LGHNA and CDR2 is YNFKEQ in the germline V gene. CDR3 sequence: CASSQDIVRANVLTF. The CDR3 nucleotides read TGTGCCAGCAGCCAAGATATCGTAAGGGCCAACGTCCTGACTTTC.

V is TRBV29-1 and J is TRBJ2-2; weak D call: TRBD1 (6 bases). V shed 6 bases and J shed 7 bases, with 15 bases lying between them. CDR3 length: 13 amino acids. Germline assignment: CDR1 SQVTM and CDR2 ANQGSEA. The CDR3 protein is CSVKIQGFGELFF. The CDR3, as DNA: TGCAGCGTAAAAATACAGGGCTTCGGGGAGCTGTTTTTT.

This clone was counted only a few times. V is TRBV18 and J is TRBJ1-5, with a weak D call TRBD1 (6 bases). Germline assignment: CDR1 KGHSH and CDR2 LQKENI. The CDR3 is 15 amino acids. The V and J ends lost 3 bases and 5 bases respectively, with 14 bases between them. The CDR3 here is CASSPLQGYDQPQHF. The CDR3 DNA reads TGTGCCAGCTCACCTCTACAGGGATATGATCAGCCCCAGCATTTT.

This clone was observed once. The CDR3 nucleotides are TGTGCATCACGCGACAGGGAAGGTCGCAACACCATATATTTT. As protein: CASRDREGRNTIYF. The rearrangement uses TRBV10-3 and TRBJ1-3, with 7 bases lining up with TRBD1. The CDR3 length is 14 residues. Germline V CDR1 and CDR2: ENHRY, SYGVKD.

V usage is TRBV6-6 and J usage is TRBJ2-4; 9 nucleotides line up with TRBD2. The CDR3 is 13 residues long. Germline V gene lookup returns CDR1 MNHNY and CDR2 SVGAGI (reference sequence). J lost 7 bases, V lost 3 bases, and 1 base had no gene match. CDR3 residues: CASSYSGGNIQYF. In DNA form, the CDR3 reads TGTGCCAGCAGTTATAGCGGGGGTAACATTCAGTACTTC.

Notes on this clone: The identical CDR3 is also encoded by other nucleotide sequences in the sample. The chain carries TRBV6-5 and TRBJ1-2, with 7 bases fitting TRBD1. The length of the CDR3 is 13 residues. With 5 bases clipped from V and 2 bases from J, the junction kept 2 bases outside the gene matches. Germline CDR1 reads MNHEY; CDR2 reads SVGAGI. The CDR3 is CASSQDRNYGYTF. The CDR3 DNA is TGTGCCAGCAGTCAGGACAGGAACTATGGCTACACCTTC.

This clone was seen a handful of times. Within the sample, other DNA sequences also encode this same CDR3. CDR3 amino acids: CSAQLNTEAFF. Written as DNA, the CDR3 is TGCAGTGCCCAATTGAACACTGAAGCTTTCTTT. The chain joins TRBV20-1 to TRBJ1-1; D remains ambiguous. CDR3 length: 11 amino acids. The germline CDR1 and CDR2 sequences are DFQATT and SNEGSKA (reference sequence). The V and J ends lost 6 bases and 0 bases respectively, with 5 bases between them.

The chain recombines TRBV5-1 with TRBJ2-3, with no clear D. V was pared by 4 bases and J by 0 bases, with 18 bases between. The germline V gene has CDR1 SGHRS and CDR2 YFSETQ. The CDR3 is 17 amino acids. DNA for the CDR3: TGCGCCAGCAGCCCGACACCTGTAGAGATTAGCACAGATACGCAGTATTTT. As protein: CASSPTPVEISTDTQYF. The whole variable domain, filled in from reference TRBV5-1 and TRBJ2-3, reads KAGVTQTPRYLIKTRGQQVTLSCSPISGHRSVSWYQQTPGQGLQFLFEYFSETQRNKGNFPGRFSGRQFSNSRSEMNVSTLELGDSALYLCASSPTPVEISTDTQYFGPGTRLTVL.

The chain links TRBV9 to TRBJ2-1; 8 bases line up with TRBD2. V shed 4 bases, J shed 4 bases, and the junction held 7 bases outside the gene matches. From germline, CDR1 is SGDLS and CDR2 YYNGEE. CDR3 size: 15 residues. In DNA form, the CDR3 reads TGTGCCAGCAGCAGTACCGGGACTAGGTACAATGAGCAGTTCTTC. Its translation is CASSSTGTRYNEQFF.